The clone carrying this T cell receptor (beta chain) is judged medium-sized. No antigen is known for it. Because this beta chain is a stray read in a library intended to capture alpha chains, its abundance should not be given much weight. Sample time point: sample taken at primary tumor resection. This CDR3 region has 15 residues. Germline V gene data show CDR1 as WSHSY and CDR2 as SAAADI. Trimming left V 3 bases short and J 2 bases short, with 14 bases between. This sample was included in a study of spatial heterogeneity in lung cancer. Background on the study: The library had UMIs, and each TCR and UMI pair averaged more than ten raw reads. Study-level findings and limits: Tumor mutation counts were tracked by expanded intratumoral alpha and beta TCR counts.

Each CDR3 protein gets one entry after TCRdb re-called the 5' RACE reads with MiXCR. The sample carries some 9,800 distinct CDR3 sequences, roughly 51% recorded once. The input for sequencing was lung tumor tissue, taken at surgery. This clonotype was obtained from a female donor with early-stage non-small cell lung cancer. The chain links TRBV10-2 to TRBJ2-7; D may be TRBD1 (5 bases). CDR3 sequence reads: CASSDPRVPPYEQYF. The CDR3 DNA reads TGCGCCAGCAGTGACCCCAGGGTACCCCCCTACGAGCAGTACTTC.